These T cell receptor beta chains were read from a single sample in a study of cytomegalovirus exposure and HLA in healthy donors. Only in-frame clones appear in the TCRdb table, and some are missing; sequencing was by immunoSEQ multiplex PCR. The sample records more than 140,000 clones, 70% to 80% being singletons. Sequencing used PBMCs. The receptors derive from a female donor in good health and CMV-seronegative. CDR3s include the opening cysteine and the closing phenylalanine or tryptophan. D genes are given only for firm matches. Clone size is shown for a subset of rows, as once, few, many or a class of expanded clone.

size: once
V: TRBV7-7
D: TRBD1
J: TRBJ2-1
length: 15
CDR3: CASSYRDRPYNEQFF
DNA: TGTGCCAGCAGCTACCGGGACAGGCCCTACAATGAGCAGTTCTTC

size: -
V: TRBV6-5
D: TRBD1
J: TRBJ1-5
length: 15
CDR3: CASSYSGQGGQPQHF
DNA: TGTGCCAGCAGTTACTCCGGACAGGGAGGTCAGCCCCAGCATTTT

size: -
V: TRBV6-1
D: TRBD1
J: TRBJ1-1
length: 15
CDR3: CASRQAGTGSTEAFF
DNA: TGTGCCAGCAGGCAGGCCGGGACAGGGAGCACTGAAGCTTTCTTT

size: -
V: TRBV7-3
D: TRBD1
J: TRBJ2-1
length: 13
CDR3: CASSLGQGYEQFF
DNA: TGTGCCAGCAGCTTAGGACAGGGTTATGAGCAGTTCTTC

size: once
V: TRBV28
D: -
J: TRBJ2-5
length: 11
CDR3: CASSLSGTQYF
DNA: TGTGCCAGCAGTTTGTCGGGGACCCAGTACTTC

size: few
V: TRBV5-1
D: -
J: TRBJ1-1
length: 14
CDR3: CASSSTVLNTEAFF
DNA: TGCGCCAGCAGCTCAACAGTCTTAAACACTGAAGCTTTCTTT

size: -
V: TRBV9
D: TRBD2
J: TRBJ2-3
length: 17
CDR3: CASSLGLAGGPTDTQYF
DNA: TGTGCCAGCAGCCTGGGACTAGCGGGGGGCCCCACAGATACGCAGTATTTT

size: -
V: TRBV19
D: -
J: TRBJ1-1
length: 14
CDR3: CASSIGGWDTEAFF
DNA: TGTGCCAGTAGTATTGGGGGGTGGGACACTGAAGCTTTCTTT

size: -
V: TRBV7-9
D: -
J: TRBJ1-2
length: 14
CDR3: CASSLPAGNYGYTF
DNA: TGTGCCAGCAGCTTACCGGCAGGCAACTATGGCTACACCTTC

size: few
V: TRBV4-1
D: -
J: TRBJ1-6
length: 15
CDR3: CASRRPDLYNSPLHF
DNA: TGCGCCAGCAGGAGGCCTGACCTCTATAATTCACCCCTCCACTTT

size: few
V: TRBV18
D: -
J: TRBJ1-1
length: 15
CDR3: CASSPGEGMNTEAFF
DNA: TGTGCCAGCTCTCCGGGGGAGGGTATGAACACTGAAGCTTTCTTT

size: -
V: TRBV27
D: TRBD2
J: TRBJ2-2
length: 15
CDR3: CASSLAGEGTGELFF
DNA: TGTGCCAGCAGTTTAGCGGGAGAGGGCACCGGGGAGCTGTTTTTT

size: once
V: TRBV2
D: -
J: TRBJ1-6
length: 15
CDR3: CASSVWTPDNSPLHF
DNA: TGTGCCAGCAGTGTTTGGACACCGGATAATTCACCCCTCCACTTT

size: -
V: TRBV12-5
D: -
J: TRBJ1-1
length: 14
CDR3: CASGLGGTNTEAFF
DNA: TGTGCTAGTGGTTTGGGGGGCACGAACACTGAAGCTTTCTTT

size: -
V: TRBV2
D: TRBD1
J: TRBJ2-7
length: 14
CDR3: CASIQGALEVEQYF
DNA: TGTGCCAGCATCCAGGGGGCGTTGGAAGTCGAGCAGTACTTC

size: -
V: TRBV13
D: -
J: TRBJ2-2
length: 13
CDR3: CASSNVGVRELFF
DNA: TGTGCCAGCAGCAACGTAGGGGTCCGGGAGCTGTTTTTT

size: -
V: TRBV19
D: TRBD2
J: TRBJ2-3
length: 16
CDR3: CASSIGAGGPTDTQYF
DNA: TGTGCCAGTAGTATCGGGGCGGGGGGGCCGACAGATACGCAGTATTTT

size: once
V: TRBV27
D: TRBD1
J: TRBJ2-1
length: 15
CDR3: CASSLGWSGGSEQFF
DNA: TGTGCCAGCAGTTTAGGGTGGTCAGGGGGCAGTGAGCAGTTCTTC

size: -
V: TRBV4-1
D: TRBD1
J: TRBJ1-2
length: 18
CDR3: CASSPPRDRADIAYGYTF
DNA: TGCGCCAGCAGCCCACCTAGGGACAGGGCAGATATTGCCTATGGCTACACCTTC

size: -
V: TRBV5-1
D: TRBD2
J: TRBJ2-7
length: 15
CDR3: CASTLAGATSYEQYF
DNA: TGCGCCAGCACCCTAGCGGGAGCAACCTCCTACGAGCAGTACTTC

size: -
V: TRBV29-1
D: -
J: TRBJ1-1
length: 14
CDR3: CSVAFSAPGTEAFF
DNA: TGCAGCGTTGCTTTCTCGGCCCCGGGCACTGAAGCTTTCTTT

size: -
V: TRBV27
D: -
J: TRBJ2-6
length: 17
CDR3: CASSLDRSRAGANVLTF
DNA: TGTGCCAGCAGTTTAGACAGGTCCCGGGCTGGGGCCAACGTCCTGACTTTC

size: -
V: TRBV6-5
D: TRBD1
J: TRBJ2-7
length: 13
CDR3: CASRGTGGHEQYF
DNA: TGTGCCAGCAGAGGGACAGGTGGACACGAGCAGTACTTC

size: many
V: TRBV12-5
D: TRBD1
J: TRBJ1-1
length: 18
CDR3: CASATKFRGRGPDTEAFF
DNA: TGTGCTAGTGCCACTAAATTCCGGGGCAGGGGGCCGGACACTGAAGCTTTCTTT

size: -
V: TRBV27
D: -
J: TRBJ2-3
length: 14
CDR3: CASSWASGTDTQYF
DNA: TGTGCCAGCAGTTGGGCTAGCGGCACAGATACGCAGTATTTT

size: -
V: TRBV30
D: -
J: TRBJ1-3
length: 15
CDR3: CAWSLSVLPGNTIYF
DNA: TGTGCCTGGAGTCTTTCAGTCTTACCTGGAAACACCATATATTTT

size: few
V: TRBV7-3
D: TRBD2
J: TRBJ2-7
length: 14
CDR3: CASSLSGGAHEQYF
DNA: TGTGCCAGCAGCTTAAGCGGGGGGGCCCACGAGCAGTACTTC

size: -
V: TRBV28
D: TRBD1
J: TRBJ1-1
length: 16
CDR3: CASSRTTGGGRTEAFF
DNA: TGTGCCAGCAGCAGAACAACAGGGGGCGGGCGAACTGAAGCTTTCTTT

size: -
V: TRBV6-1
D: TRBD2
J: TRBJ2-7
length: 14
CDR3: CASSRGGAAYEQYF
DNA: TGTGCCAGCAGTCGGGGGGGGGCGGCCTACGAGCAGTACTTC

size: -
V: TRBV28
D: -
J: TRBJ1-2
length: 14
CDR3: CASSSTGYDYGYTF
DNA: TGTGCCAGCAGTTCTACAGGGTATGACTATGGCTACACCTTC

size: -
V: TRBV28
D: -
J: TRBJ1-2
length: 12
CDR3: CASSLSGRGYTF
DNA: TGTGCCAGCAGTTTATCAGGGCGCGGCTACACCTTC

size: -
V: TRBV7-2
D: TRBD2
J: TRBJ2-1
length: 15
CDR3: CASSARTSGGNEQFF
DNA: TGTGCCAGCAGCGCCAGGACTAGCGGGGGCAATGAGCAGTTCTTC

size: -
V: TRBV5-1
D: -
J: TRBJ1-1
length: 14
CDR3: CASSGGGVGTEAFF
DNA: TGCGCCAGCAGTGGGGGGGGCGTGGGCACTGAAGCTTTCTTT

size: once
V: TRBV10-3
D: -
J: TRBJ2-1
length: 15
CDR3: CAISESNGGQGEQFF
DNA: TGTGCCATCAGTGAGTCTAACGGGGGGCAAGGTGAGCAGTTCTTC

size: -
V: TRBV27
D: -
J: TRBJ1-1
length: 14
CDR3: CASSLLPGPTEAFF
DNA: TGTGCCAGCAGTTTATTGCCGGGTCCGACTGAAGCTTTCTTT

size: -
V: TRBV6-4
D: -
J: TRBJ1-3
length: 13
CDR3: CARDIFSGNTIYF
DNA: TGTGCCAGGGACATCTTCTCTGGAAACACCATATATTTT